The rows below give T cell receptor beta chains drawn from one sample of a study of identical twins. MiXCR was run by TCRdb on the 5' RACE reads, yielding one entry per CDR3 protein. The sample holds 300,000 to 400,000 distinct CDR3 sequences; about 12% are singletons and the top ten take just over 7%. The data also belong to a second study, concerning yellow fever vaccine responses in identical twins.

Sequenced input: CD8+ T cells sorted from blood. These receptor sequences come from a woman aged 18-29 years in good health. Each CDR3 is given with its conserved first and last residue. D genes are given only for firm matches. Clone size, where shown, is once, few, many, or a class for clones that have expanded.

- 15 TRBJ2-7 few TRBV4-1 CASSQDRGESYEQYF TGCGCCAGCAGCCAAGATCGTGGAGAATCCTACGAGCAGTACTTC
- 15 TRBJ2-3 - TRBV5-1 CASSLTRAFADTQYF TGCGCCAGCAGCTTGACTAGGGCGTTCGCAGATACGCAGTATTTT
- 14 TRBJ2-5 few TRBV7-2 CASSPLGVRETQYF TGTGCCAGCAGCCCCCTTGGGGTCCGGGAGACCCAGTACTTC
- 17 TRBJ2-7 - TRBV5-6 CASSPGTGRRSSYEQYF TGTGCCAGCAGCCCGGGGACCGGACGGAGAAGCTCCTACGAGCAGTACTTC
TRBD2 16 TRBJ2-5 - TRBV12-5 CASGLLGGGRQETQYF TGTGCTAGTGGTCTCCTTGGCGGGGGGCGACAAGAGACCCAGTACTTC
TRBD1 15 TRBJ2-3 few TRBV29-1 CSVDGRQGFTDTQYF TGCAGCGTTGACGGCAGACAGGGTTTCACAGATACGCAGTATTTT
- 12 TRBJ2-7 - TRBV7-7 CASSFEGLEQYF TGTGCCAGCAGCTTTGAGGGGTTGGAGCAGTACTTC
- 15 TRBJ2-6 many TRBV6-1 CASSDRDSGANVLTF TGTGCCAGCAGTGACCGGGACTCTGGGGCCAACGTCCTGACTTTC
- 13 TRBJ2-2 many TRBV12-3/TRBV12-4 CASSHRDPGELFF TGTGCCAGCAGTCACCGGGACCCCGGGGAGCTGTTTTTT
- 14 TRBJ2-5 many TRBV12-3/TRBV12-4 CASSLGVTKETQYF TGTGCCAGCAGTTTGGGGGTGACTAAAGAGACCCAGTACTTC